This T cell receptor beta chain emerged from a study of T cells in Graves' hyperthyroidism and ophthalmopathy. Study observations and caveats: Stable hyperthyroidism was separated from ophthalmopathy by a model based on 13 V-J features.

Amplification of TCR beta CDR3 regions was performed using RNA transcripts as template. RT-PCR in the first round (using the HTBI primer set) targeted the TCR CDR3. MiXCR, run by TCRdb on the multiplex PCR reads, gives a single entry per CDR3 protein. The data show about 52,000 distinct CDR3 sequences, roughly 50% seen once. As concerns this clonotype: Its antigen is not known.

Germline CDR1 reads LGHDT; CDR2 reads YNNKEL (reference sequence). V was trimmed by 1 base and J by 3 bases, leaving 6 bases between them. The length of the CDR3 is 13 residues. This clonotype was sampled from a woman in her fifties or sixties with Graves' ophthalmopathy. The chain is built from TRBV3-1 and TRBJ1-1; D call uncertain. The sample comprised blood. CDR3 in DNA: TGTGCCAGCAGCCAAGCCAGAGACACTGAAGCTTTCTTT. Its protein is CASSQARDTEAFF.